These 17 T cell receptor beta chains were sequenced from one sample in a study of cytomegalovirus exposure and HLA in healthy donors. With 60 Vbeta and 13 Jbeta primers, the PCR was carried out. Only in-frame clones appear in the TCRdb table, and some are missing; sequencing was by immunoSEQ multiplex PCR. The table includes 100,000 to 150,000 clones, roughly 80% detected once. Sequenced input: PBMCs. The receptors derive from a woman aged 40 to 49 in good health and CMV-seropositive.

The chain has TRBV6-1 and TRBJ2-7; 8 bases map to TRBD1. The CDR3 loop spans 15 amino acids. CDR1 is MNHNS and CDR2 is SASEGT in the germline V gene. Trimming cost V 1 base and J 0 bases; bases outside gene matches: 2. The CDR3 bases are TGTGCCAGCAGTGAAGAACAGGGGGGCTCCTACGAGCAGTACTTC. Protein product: CASSEEQGGSYEQYF.

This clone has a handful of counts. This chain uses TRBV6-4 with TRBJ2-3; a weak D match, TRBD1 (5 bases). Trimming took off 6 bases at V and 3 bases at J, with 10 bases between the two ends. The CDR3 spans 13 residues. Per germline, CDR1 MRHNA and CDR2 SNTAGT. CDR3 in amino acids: CASRGAGTDTQYF. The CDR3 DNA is TGTGCCAGCAGGGGTGCAGGGACAGATACGCAGTATTTT.

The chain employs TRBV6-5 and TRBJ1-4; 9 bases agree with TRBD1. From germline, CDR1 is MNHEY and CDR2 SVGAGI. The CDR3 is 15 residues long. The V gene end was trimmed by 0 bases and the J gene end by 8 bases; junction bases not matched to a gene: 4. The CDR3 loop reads CASSYSNRGREKLFF. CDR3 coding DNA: TGTGCCAGCAGTTACTCGAACAGGGGGCGCGAAAAACTGTTTTTT.

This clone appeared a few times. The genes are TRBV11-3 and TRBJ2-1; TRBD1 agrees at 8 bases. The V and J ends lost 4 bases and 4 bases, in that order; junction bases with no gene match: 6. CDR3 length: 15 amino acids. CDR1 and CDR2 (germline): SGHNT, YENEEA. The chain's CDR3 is CASSSGQGRYNEQFF. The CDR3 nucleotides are TGTGCCAGCAGCTCTGGACAGGGTAGATACAATGAGCAGTTCTTC.

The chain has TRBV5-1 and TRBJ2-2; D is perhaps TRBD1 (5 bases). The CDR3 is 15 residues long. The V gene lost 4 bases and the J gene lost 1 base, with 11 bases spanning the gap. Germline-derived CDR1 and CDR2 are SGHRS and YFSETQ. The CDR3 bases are TGCGCCAGCAGCCCCCGACAGTGGAACACCGGGGAGCTGTTTTTT. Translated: CASSPRQWNTGELFF.

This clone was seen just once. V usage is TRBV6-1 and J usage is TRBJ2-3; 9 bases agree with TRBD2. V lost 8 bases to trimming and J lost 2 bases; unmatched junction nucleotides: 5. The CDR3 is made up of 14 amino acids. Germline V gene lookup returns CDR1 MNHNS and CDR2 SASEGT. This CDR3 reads CASVSGGNTDTQYF. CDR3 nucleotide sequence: TGTGCCAGCGTGAGCGGGGGGAACACAGATACGCAGTATTTT.

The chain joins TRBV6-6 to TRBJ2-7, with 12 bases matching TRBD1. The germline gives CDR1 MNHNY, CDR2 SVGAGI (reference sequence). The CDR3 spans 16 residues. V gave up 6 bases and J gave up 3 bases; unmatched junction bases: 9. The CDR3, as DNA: TGTGCCAGCAGCCTCCGAGGGACAGGGGGCTACTACGAGCAGTACTTC. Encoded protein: CASSLRGTGGYYEQYF.

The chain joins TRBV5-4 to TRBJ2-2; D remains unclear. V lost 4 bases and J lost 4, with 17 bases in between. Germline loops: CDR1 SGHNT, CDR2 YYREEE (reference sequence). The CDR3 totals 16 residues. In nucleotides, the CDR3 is TGTGCCAGCAGCCCTACGTCCGATGTGCGCACCGGGGAGCTGTTTTTT. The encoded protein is CASSPTSDVRTGELFF.

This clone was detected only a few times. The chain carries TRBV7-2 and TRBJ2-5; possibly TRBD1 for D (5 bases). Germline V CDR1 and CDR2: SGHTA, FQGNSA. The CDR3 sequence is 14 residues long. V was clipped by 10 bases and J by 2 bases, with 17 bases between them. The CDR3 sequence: CATSGRQSQETQYF. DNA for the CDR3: TGTGCCACCTCCGGTCGACAGTCACAAGAGACCCAGTACTTC.

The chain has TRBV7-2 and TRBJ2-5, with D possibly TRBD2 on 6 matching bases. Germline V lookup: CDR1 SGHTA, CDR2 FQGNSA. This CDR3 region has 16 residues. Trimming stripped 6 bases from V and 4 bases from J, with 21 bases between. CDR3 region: CASSPIPGGTRETQYF. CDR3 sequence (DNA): TGTGCCAGCAGTCCCATCCCCGGCGGGACCCGAGAGACCCAGTACTTC.

CDR3 region: CASTKATGVNTGELFF. Written as DNA, the CDR3 is TGTGCCAGCACTAAGGCGACGGGGGTGAACACCGGGGAGCTGTTTTTT. This chain connects TRBV7-6 to TRBJ2-2, with D perhaps matching TRBD2 (6 bases). V dropped 7 bases and J dropped 1 base, with 16 bases sitting between them. CDR1 is SGHVS and CDR2 is FNYEAQ in the germline V gene. The CDR3 is 16 amino acids.

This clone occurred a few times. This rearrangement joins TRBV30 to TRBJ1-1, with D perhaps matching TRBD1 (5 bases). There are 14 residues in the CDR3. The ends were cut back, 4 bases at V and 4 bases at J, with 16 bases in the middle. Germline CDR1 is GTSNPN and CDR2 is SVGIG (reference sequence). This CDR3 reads CAWTLGGATTEAFF. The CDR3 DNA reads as TGTGCCTGGACCCTAGGAGGGGCGACCACTGAAGCTTTCTTT.

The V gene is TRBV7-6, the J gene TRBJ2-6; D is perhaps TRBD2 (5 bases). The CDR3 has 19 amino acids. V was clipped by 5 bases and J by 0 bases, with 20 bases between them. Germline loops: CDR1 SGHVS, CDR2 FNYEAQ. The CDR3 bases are TGTGCCAGCAGCGTTCGGACTGTAAGACGCCTCTCTGGGGCCAACGTCCTGACTTTC. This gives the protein CASSVRTVRRLSGANVLTF.

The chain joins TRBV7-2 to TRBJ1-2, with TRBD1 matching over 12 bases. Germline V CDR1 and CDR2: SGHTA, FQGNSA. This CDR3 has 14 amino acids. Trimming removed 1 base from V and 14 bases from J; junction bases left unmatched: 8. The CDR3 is CASSLGGDRGRWTF. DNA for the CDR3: TGTGCCAGCAGCTTAGGTGGGGACAGGGGGCGCTGGACCTTC. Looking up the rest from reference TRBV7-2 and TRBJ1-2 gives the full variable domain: GAGVSQSPSNKVTEKGKDVELRCDPISGHTALYWYRQSLGQGLEFLIYFQGNSAPDKSGLPSDRFSAERTGGSVSTLTIQRTQQEDSAVYLCASSLGGDRGRWTFGSGTRLTVV.

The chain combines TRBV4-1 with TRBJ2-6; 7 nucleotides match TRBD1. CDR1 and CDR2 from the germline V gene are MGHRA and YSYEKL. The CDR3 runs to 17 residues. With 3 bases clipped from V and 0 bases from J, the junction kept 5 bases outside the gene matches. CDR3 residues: CASSQLGQISGANVLTF. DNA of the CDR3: TGCGCCAGCAGCCAGTTGGGACAGATCTCTGGGGCCAACGTCCTGACTTTC.

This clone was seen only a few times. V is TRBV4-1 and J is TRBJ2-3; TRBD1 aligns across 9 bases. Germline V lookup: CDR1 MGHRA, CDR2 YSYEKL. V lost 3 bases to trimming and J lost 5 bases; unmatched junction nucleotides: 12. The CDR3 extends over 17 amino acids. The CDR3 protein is CASSHPKQGAGRDTQYF. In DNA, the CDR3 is TGCGCCAGCAGCCACCCAAAACAGGGGGCAGGTAGAGATACGCAGTATTTT.

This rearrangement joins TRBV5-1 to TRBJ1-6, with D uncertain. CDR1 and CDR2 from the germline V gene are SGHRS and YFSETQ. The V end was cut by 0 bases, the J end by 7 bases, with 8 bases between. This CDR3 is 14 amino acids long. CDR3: CASSLERYNSPLHF. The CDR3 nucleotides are TGCGCCAGCAGCTTGGAGAGGTACAATTCACCCCTCCACTTT.